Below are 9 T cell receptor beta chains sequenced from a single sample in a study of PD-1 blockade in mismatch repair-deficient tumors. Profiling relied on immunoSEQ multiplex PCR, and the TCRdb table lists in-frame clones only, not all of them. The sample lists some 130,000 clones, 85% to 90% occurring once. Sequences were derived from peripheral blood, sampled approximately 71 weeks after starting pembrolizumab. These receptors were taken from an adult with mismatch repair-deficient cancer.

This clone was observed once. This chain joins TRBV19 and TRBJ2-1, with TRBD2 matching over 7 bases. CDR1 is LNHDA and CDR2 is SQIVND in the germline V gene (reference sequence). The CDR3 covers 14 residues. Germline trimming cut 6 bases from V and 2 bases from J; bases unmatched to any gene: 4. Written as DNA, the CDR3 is TGTGCCAGTAGGCTCGGGGGGACCTACAATGAGCAGTTCTTC. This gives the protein CASRLGGTYNEQFF.

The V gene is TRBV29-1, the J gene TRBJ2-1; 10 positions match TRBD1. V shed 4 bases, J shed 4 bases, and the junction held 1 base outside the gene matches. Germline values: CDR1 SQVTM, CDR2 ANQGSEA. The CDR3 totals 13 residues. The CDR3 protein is CSVAGQGYNEQFF. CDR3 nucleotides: TGCAGCGTTGCGGGACAGGGGTACAATGAGCAGTTCTTC.

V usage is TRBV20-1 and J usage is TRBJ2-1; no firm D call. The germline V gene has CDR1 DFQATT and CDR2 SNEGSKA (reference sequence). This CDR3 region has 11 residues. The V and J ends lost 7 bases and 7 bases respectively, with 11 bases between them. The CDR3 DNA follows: TGCAGTGGTACGGAGCTGAATGAGCAGTTCTTC. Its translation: CSGTELNEQFF.

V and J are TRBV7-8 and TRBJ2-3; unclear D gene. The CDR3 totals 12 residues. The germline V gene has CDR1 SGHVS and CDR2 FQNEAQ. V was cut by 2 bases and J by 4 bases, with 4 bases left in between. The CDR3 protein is CASSLLSDTQYF. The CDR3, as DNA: TGTGCCAGCAGCTTATTGTCAGATACGCAGTATTTT.

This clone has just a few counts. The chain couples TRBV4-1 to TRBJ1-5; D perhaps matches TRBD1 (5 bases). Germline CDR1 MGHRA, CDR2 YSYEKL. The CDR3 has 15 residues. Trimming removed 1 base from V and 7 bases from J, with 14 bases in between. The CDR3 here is CASSQVRGSYQPQHF. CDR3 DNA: TGCGCCAGCAGCCAAGTGAGGGGTTCGTACCAGCCCCAGCATTTT.

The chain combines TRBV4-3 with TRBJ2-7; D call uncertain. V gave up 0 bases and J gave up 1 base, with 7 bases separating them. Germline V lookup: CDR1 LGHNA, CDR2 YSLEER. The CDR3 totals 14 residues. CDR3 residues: CASSQETLSYEQYF. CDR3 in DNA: TGCGCCAGCAGCCAAGAAACACTTTCCTACGAGCAGTACTTC.

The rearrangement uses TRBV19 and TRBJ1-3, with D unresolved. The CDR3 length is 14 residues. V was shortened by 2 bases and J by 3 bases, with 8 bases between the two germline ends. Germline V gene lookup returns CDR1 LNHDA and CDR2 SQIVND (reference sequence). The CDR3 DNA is TGTGCCAGTAGTATACCCGGGATTGGAAACACCATATATTTT. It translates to CASSIPGIGNTIYF.

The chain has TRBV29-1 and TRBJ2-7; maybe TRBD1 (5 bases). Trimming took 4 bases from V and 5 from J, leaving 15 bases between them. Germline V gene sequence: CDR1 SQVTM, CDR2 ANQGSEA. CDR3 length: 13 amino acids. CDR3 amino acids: CSVGGGSANEQYF. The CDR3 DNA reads TGCAGCGTTGGGGGCGGTAGTGCTAACGAGCAGTACTTC.

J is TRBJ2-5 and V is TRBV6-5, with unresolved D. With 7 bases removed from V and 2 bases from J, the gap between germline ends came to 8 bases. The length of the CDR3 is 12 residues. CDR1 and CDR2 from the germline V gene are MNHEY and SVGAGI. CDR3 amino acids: CASTSAQETQYF. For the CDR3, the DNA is TGTGCCAGCACTTCAGCTCAAGAGACCCAGTACTTC.